This note documents a single TCR beta chain sequence. This entry comes from a study of human T cells and chemical hapten exposure. The sample's time point: pre-sensitization, week 0. The treatment is: therapeutic diphenylcyclopropenone sensitization with weekly scalp DPC. Blood collection happened ahead of applying each patch test. Unfractionated whole blood was the source of the extracted total RNA. Via MiXCR, TCRdb re-called the RACE reads, giving one row per CDR3 protein. The data hold 250,000 or so distinct CDR3 sequences, with around 7.3% observed a single time. Looked up from germline, CDR1 is SGHTA and CDR2 is FQGTGA. V shed 5 bases, J shed 2 bases, and the junction held 4 bases outside the gene matches. This CDR3 is built from 14 residues.

Material: whole blood, obtained in connection with sensitization to the hapten diphenylcyclopropenone (DPC). The gene calls are TRBV7-3 and TRBJ2-3, with 7 bases aligning to TRBD1. This clonotype was obtained from a man younger than 35 with alopecia areata. Some clones in this sample may be carry-over from other donors' samples. For the CDR3, the DNA is TGTGCCAGCAGCGGGGGACAGATCACAGATACGCAGTATTTT. Translating gives CASSGGQITDTQYF.